This TCR beta chain is from a study of blood T cell repertoires in COVID-19. Study background: Collection of acute and convalescent COVID-19 samples took place in the United States, Italy and Spain. T cells, B-cell-depleted T cells, or PBMCs supplied cDNA or gDNA.

Only in-frame clones appear in the TCRdb table, and some are missing; sequencing was by immunoSEQ multiplex PCR. The sample has 400,000 to 550,000 clones, roughly 90% seen once; the top ten hold 4% to 4.5%. The TCR originated in a woman aged 30 to 39 with acute or convalescent COVID-19. The sample was peripheral blood.

The CDR3 spells CASSEFTGLVEETQYF. CDR3 DNA: TGTGCCAGCAGTGAGTTTACAGGATTAGTTGAAGAGACCCAGTACTTC. The chain uses TRBV6-1 and TRBJ2-5; a possible D gene is TRBD1 (5 bases). This CDR3 contains 16 residues. Trimming shortened V by 3 bases and J by 3 bases, and 17 bases separated the two germline ends. Germline V CDR1 and CDR2: MNHNS, SASEGT.